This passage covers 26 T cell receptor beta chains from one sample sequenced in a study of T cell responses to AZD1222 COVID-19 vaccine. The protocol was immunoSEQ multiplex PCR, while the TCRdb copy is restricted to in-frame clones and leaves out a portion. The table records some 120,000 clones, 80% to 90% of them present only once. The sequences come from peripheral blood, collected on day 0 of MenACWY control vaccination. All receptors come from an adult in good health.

This CDR3 is CASSWTGSGELFF. The CDR3 DNA is TGTGCCAGCAGTTGGACAGGGTCCGGGGAGCTGTTTTTT. This chain connects TRBV12-3 or TRBV12-4 to TRBJ2-2; 8 bases match TRBD1. The CDR3 has 13 residues. The ends lost 4 bases at V and 6 bases at J; junction bases unmatched: 1.

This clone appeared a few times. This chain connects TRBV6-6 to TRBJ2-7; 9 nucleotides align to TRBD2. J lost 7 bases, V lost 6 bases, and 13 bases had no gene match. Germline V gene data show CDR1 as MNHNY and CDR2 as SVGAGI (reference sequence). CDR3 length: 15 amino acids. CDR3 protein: CASRGAGGASHEQYF. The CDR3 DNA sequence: TGTGCCAGCAGGGGAGCGGGGGGCGCTTCTCATGAGCAGTACTTC.

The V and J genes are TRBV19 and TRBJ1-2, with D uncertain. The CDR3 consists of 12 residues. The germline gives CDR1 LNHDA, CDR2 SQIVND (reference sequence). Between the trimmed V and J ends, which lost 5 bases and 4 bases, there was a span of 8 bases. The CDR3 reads CASSQDIYGYTF. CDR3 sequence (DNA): TGTGCCAGTAGTCAGGATATCTATGGCTACACCTTC.

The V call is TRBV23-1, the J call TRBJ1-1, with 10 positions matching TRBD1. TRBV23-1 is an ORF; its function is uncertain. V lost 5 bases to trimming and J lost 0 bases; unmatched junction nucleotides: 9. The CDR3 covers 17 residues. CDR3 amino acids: CASSIDRGRGMNTEAFF. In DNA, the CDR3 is TGCGCCAGCAGTATCGACAGGGGGCGAGGAATGAACACTGAAGCTTTCTTT.

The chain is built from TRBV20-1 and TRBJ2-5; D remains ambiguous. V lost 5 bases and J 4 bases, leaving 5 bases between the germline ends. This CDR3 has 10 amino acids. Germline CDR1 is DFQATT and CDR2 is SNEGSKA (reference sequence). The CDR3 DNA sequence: TGCAGTGCTGGGCGAGAGACCCAGTACTTC. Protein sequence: CSAGRETQYF.

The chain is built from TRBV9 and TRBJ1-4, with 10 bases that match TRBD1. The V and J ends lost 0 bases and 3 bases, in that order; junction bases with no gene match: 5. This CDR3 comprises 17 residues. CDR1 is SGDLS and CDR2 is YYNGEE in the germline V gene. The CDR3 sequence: CASSVAGTGAANEKLFF. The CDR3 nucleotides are TGTGCCAGCAGCGTAGCGGGGACAGGGGCGGCTAATGAAAAACTGTTTTTT.

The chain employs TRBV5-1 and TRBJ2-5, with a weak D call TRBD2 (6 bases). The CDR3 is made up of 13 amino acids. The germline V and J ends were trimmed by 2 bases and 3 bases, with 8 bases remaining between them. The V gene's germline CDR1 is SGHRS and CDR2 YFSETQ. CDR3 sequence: CASSFGGEETQYF. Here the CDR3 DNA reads TGCGCCAGCAGCTTCGGAGGGGAAGAGACCCAGTACTTC. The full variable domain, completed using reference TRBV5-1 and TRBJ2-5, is KAGVTQTPRYLIKTRGQQVTLSCSPISGHRSVSWYQQTPGQGLQFLFEYFSETQRNKGNFPGRFSGRQFSNSRSEMNVSTLELGDSALYLCASSFGGEETQYFGPGTRLLVL.

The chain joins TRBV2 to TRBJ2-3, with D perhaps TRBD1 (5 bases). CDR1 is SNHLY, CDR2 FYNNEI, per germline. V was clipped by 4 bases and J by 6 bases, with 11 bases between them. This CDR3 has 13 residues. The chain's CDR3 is CASSANRGDTQYF. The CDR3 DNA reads TGTGCCAGCAGTGCGAATAGGGGTGATACGCAGTATTTT.

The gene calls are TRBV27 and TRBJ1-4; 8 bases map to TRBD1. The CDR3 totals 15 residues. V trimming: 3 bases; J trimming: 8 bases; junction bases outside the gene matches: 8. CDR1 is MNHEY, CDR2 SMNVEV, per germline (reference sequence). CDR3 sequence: CASSFRQGRGEKLFF. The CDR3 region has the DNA TGTGCCAGCAGTTTCAGACAGGGGAGGGGGGAAAAACTGTTTTTT.

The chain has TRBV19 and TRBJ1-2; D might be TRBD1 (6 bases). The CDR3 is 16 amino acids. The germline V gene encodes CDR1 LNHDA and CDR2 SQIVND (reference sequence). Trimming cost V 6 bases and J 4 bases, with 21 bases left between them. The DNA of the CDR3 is TGTGCCAGTAGCCCGTCGACAGGTCCAAGATCCTATGGCTACACCTTC. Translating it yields CASSPSTGPRSYGYTF.

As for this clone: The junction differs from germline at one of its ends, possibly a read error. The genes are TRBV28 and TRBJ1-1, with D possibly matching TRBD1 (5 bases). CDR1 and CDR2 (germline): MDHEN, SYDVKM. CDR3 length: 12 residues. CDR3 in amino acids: CASSLTGSPEVF. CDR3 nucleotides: TGTGCCAGCAGTTTAACAGGATCCCCAGAGGTCTTT.

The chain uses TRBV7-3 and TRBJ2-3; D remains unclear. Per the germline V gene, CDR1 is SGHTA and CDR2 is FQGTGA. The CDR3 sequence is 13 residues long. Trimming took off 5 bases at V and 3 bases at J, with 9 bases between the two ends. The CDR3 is CASSVGSTDTQYF. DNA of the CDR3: TGTGCCAGCAGCGTAGGGTCAACAGATACGCAGTATTTT.

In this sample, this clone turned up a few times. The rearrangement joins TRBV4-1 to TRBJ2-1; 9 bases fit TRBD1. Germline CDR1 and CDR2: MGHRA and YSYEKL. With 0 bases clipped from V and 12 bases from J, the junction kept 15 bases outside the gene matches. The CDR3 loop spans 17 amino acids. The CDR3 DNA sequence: TGCGCCAGCAGCCAAGATGTAGTCAGGGACAGGGTGTCTGGGCAGTTCTTC. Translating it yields CASSQDVVRDRVSGQFF.

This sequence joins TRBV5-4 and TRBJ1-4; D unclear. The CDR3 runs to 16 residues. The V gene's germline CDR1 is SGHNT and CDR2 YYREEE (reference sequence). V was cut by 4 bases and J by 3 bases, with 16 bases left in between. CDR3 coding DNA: TGTGCCAGCAGCGTTGCTACGGCCAGTCCTAATGAAAAACTGTTTTTT. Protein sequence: CASSVATASPNEKLFF.

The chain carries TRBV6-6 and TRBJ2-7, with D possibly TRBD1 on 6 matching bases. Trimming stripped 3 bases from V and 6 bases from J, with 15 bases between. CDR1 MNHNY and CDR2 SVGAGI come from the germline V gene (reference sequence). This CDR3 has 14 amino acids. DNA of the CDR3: TGTGCCAGCAGTTATGGCAGGGGTATTAGCGAGCAGTACTTC. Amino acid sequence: CASSYGRGISEQYF.

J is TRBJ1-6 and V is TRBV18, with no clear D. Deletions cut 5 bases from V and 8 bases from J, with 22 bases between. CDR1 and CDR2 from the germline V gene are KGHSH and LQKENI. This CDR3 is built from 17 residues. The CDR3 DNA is TGTGCCAGCTCATTAACCGGAGCCCCCGGGCGTGATTCACCCCTCCACTTT. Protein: CASSLTGAPGRDSPLHF.

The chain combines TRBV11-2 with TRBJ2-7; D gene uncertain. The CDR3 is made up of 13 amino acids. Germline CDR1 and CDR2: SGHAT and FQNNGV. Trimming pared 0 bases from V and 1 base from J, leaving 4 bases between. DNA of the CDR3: TGTGCCAGCAGCTTAGATCCGTCCTACGAGCAGTACTTC. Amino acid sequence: CASSLDPSYEQYF.

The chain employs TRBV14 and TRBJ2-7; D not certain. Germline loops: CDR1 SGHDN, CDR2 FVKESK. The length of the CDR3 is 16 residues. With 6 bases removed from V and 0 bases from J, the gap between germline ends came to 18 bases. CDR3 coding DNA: TGTGCCAGCAGTCGACGCGTTATACCGAGCTCCTACGAGCAGTACTTC. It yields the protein CASSRRVIPSSYEQYF.

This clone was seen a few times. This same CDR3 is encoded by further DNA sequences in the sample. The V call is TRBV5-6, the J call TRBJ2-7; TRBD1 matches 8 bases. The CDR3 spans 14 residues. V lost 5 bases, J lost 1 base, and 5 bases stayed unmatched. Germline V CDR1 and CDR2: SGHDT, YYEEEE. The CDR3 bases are TGTGCCAGCAGTTGGACAGGGCCTTCCTACGAGCAGTACTTC. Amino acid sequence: CASSWTGPSYEQYF.

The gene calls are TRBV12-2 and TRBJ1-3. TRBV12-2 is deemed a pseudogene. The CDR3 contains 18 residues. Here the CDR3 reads CASRSPPGWRNSGNTIYF. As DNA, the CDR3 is TGTGCAAGTCGCTCCCCCCCGGGGTGGAGGAACTCTGGAAACACCATATATTTT.

The chain's CDR3 is CASSFLGQGNYEQYF. In DNA form, the CDR3 reads TGTGCCAGCAGCTTCCTAGGACAGGGGAACTACGAGCAGTACTTC. The V and J genes are TRBV5-6 and TRBJ2-7; 9 bases map to TRBD1. J lost 3 bases, V lost 2 bases, and 6 bases had no gene match. The CDR3 contains 15 residues. Germline CDR1 is SGHDT and CDR2 is YYEEEE.

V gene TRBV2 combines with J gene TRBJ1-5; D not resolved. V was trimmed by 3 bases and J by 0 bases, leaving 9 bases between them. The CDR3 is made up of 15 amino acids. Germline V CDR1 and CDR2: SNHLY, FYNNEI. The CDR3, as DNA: TGTGCCAGCAGTGATGGCGGGAATAGCAATCAGCCCCAGCATTTT. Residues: CASSDGGNSNQPQHF.

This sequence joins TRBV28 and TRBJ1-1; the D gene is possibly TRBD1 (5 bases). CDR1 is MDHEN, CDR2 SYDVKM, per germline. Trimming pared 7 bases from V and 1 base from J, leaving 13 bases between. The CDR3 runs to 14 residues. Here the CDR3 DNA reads TGTGCCAGCACCCCAGGGCGGACGAACACTGAAGCTTTCTTT. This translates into CASTPGRTNTEAFF.

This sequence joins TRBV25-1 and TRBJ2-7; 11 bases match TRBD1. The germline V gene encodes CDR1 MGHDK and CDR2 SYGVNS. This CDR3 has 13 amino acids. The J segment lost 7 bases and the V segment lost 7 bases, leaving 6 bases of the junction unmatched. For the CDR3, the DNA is TGTGCCAGCATGACGGACAGGGGGCAGGAGCAGTACTTC. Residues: CASMTDRGQEQYF.

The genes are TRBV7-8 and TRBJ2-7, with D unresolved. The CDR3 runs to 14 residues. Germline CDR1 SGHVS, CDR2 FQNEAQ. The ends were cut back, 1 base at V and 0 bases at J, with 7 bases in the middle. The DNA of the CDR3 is TGTGCCAGCAGCTTAGGGCGGAGCTCCTACGAGCAGTACTTC. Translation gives CASSLGRSSYEQYF.

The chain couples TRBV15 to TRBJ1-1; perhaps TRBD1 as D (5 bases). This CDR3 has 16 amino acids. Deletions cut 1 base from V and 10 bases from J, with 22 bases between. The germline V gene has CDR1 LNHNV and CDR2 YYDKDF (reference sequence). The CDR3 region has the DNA TGTGCCACCAGCAGAGGAGTGGGGGAGGGCGCCGAGAGAGCTTTCTTT. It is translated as CATSRGVGEGAERAFF.